This is a list of T cell receptor beta chains from one sample in a study of blood T cells in healthy people across ages. Via MiXCR, TCRdb re-called the 5' RACE reads, giving one row per CDR3 protein. The sample shows 600,000 to 1,000,000 distinct CDR3 sequences, about three fifths of them seen only once. The specimen sequenced was blood. The source of these receptors is a man aged 30-40 years in good health. CDR3s leave out the opening cysteine and the closing phenylalanine or tryptophan. D genes are given only for firm matches.

J gene	V gene	D gene	CDR3 protein
TRBJ2-1	TRBV2	-	ASSEAPSRGQF
TRBJ2-1	TRBV21-1	-	ASSKRRSSYDEQF
TRBJ1-2	TRBV7-8	TRBD1	ASSLPDRLYGYT
TRBJ2-7	TRBV3-1	-	ASSQTYTFSYEQY
TRBJ1-1	TRBV6-6	TRBD1	ASSGQVSNTEAF
TRBJ2-1	TRBV3-1	-	ASSHLMRETQF
-	TRBV7-2	TRBD1	ASSQRFPGQGTDEQY
TRBJ2-1	TRBV7-2	TRBD2	ASSLDPGLAGEEQF
TRBJ2-7	TRBV18	TRBD1	ASSETGGKSYEQY
TRBJ1-2	TRBV19	-	ASRGTAYYGYT
TRBJ2-5	TRBV20-1	-	SASQGPRQETQY
TRBJ1-2	TRBV5-1	-	ASSLGTPTYGYT
TRBJ2-3	TRBV7-9	TRBD2	ASSWEGLTDTQY
TRBJ2-1	TRBV5-1	-	ASSLEYRRKAEQF
TRBJ1-1	TRBV6-5	-	ASSPWGGYGTEAF
TRBJ1-5	TRBV20-1	TRBD1	SASPPAGGQPQH
TRBJ2-3	TRBV6-4	-	AGSEGDTQY
TRBJ2-3	TRBV6-2/TRBV6-3	-	ASTKRDSPRSTDTQY
TRBJ2-1	TRBV7-2	-	ASTNLGYNEQF
TRBJ2-7	TRBV9	-	ASSERLETYEQY
TRBJ1-5	TRBV20-1	TRBD1	SAQTGSNQPQH
TRBJ2-3	TRBV20-1	-	SARPDGGGITDTQY
TRBJ2-7	TRBV5-1	-	ASSLDGQEPYEQY
TRBJ2-3	TRBV20-1	-	SAEIDTQY
TRBJ2-7	TRBV15	-	ATSTNYEQY
TRBJ1-2	TRBV20-1	-	SAREDRYGYT
TRBJ2-1	TRBV20-1	TRBD2	SVREASGSAYNEQF
TRBJ2-1	TRBV4-2	-	ASSQDPGYSYNEQF
TRBJ1-4	TRBV2	-	ASSLSRDPNEKLF